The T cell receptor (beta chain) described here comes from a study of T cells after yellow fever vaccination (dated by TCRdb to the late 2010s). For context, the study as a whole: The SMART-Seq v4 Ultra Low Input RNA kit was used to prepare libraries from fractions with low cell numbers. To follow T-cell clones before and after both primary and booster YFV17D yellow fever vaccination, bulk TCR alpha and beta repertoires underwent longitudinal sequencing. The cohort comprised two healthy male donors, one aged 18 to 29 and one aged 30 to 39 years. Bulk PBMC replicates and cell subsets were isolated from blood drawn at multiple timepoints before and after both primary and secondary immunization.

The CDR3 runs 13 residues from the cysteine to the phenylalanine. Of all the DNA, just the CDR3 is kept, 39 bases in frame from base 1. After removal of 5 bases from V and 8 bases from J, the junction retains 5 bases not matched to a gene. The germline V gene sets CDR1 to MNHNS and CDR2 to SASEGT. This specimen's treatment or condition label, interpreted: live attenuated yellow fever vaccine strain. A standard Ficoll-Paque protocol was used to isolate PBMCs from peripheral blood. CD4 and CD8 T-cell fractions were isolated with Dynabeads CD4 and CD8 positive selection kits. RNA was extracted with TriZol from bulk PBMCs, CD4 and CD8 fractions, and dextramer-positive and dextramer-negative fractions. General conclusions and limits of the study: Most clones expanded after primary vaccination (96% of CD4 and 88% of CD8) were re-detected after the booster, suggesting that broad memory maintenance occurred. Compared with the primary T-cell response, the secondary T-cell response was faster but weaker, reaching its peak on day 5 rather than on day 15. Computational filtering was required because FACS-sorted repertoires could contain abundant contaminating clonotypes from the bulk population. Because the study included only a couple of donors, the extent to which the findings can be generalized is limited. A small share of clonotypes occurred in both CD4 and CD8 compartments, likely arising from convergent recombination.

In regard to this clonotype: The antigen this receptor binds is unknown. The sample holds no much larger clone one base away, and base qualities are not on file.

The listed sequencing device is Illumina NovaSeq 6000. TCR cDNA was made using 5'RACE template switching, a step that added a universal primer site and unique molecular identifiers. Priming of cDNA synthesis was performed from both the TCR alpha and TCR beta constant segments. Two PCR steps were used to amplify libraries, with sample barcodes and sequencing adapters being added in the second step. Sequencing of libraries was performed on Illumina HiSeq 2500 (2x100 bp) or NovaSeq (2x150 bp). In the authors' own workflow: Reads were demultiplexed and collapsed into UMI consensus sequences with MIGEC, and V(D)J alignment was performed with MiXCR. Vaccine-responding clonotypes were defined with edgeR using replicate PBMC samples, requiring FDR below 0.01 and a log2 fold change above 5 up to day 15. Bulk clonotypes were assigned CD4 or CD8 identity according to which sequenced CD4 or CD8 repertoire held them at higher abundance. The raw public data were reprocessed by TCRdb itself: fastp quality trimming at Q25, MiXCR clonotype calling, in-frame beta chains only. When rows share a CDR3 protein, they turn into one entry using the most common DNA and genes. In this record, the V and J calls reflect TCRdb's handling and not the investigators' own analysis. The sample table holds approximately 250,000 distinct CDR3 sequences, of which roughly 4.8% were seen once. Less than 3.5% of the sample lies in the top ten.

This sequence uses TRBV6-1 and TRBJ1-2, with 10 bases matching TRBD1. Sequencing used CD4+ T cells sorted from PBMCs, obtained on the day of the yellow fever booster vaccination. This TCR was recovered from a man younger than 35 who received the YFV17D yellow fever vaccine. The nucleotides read TGTGCCAGCAGTAGGGACAGGGGCTCGGGCTACACCTTC. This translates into CASSRDRGSGYTF.